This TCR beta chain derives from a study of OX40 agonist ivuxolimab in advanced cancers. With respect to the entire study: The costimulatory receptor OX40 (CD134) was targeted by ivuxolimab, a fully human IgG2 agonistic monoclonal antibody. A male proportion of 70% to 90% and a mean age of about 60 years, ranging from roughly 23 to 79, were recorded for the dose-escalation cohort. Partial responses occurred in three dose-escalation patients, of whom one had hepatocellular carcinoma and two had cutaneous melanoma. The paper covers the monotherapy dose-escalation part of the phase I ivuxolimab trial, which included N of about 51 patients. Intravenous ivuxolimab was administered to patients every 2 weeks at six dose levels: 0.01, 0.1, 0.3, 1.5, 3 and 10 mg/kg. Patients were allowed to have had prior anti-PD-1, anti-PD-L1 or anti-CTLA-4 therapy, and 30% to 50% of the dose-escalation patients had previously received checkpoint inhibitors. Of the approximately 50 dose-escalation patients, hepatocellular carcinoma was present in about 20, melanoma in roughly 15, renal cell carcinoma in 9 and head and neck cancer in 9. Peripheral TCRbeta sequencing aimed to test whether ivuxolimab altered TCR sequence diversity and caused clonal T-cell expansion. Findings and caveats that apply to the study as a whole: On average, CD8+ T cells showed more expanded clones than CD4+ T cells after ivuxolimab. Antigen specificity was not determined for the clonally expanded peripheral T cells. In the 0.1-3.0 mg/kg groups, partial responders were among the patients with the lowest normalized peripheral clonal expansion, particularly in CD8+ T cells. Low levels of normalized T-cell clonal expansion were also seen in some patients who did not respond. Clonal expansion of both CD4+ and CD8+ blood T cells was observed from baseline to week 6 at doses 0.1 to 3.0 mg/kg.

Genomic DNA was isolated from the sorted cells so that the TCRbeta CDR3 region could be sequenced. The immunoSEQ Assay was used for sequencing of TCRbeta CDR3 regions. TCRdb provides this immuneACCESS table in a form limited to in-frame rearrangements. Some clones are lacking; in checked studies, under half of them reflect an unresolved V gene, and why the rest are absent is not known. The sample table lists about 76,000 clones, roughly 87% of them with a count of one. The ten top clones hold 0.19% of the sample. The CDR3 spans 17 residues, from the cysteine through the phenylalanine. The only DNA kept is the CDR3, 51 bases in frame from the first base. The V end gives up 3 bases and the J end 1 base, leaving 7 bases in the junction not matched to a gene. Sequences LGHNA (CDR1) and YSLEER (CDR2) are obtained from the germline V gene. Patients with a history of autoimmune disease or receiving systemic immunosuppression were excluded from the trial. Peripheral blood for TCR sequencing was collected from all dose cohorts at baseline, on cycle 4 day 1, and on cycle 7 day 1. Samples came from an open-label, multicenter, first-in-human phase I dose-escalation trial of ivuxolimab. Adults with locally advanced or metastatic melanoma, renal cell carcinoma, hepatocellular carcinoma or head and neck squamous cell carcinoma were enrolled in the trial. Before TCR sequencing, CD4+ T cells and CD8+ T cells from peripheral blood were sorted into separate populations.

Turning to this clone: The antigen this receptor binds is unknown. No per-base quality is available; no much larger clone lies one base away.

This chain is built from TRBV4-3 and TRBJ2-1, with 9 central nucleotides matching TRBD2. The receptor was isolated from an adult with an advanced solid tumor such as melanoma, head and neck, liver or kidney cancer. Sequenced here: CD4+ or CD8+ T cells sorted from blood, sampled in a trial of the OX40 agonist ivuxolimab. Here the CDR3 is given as CASSQYSGSGSYNEQFF. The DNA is TGCGCCAGCAGCCAGTATAGCGGGAGCGGTTCCTACAATGAGCAGTTCTTC.